Each of the 7 T cell receptor beta chains below was sequenced from the same sample in a study of a mutant IDH1 vaccine in newly diagnosed glioma. This table comes from immunoSEQ multiplex PCR, and its TCRdb copy is limited to in-frame clones, with some not included. Of 35,000 to 45,000 clones in the sample, around 89% are singletons; the top ten hold roughly 1.5%. Time point: week 35, safety follow-up. Topical imiquimod was applied with each vaccine dose, which held 300 ug of mutant IDH1 20-mer peptide. For these TCRs, the target antigens are not known. The source material was PBMCs, sampled from a glioma patient whose treatment included an IDH1 peptide vaccine. The source of these receptors is a man in his forties with glioma.

The chain carries TRBV6-1 and TRBJ1-5; D possibly corresponds to TRBD1 (5 bases). V was shortened by 7 bases and J by 6 bases, with 16 bases between the two germline ends. CDR3 length: 14 amino acids. Germline CDR1 reads MNHNS; CDR2 reads SASEGT. The CDR3 region is CASILRDQGQPQHF. CDR3 DNA: TGTGCCAGCATACTCCGGGATCAGGGTCAGCCCCAGCATTTT.

Here the CDR3 DNA reads TGTGCCAGTAGTGTTAGCGGGAGGGCAGATAATGAGCAGTTCTTC. Its protein is CASSVSGRADNEQFF. The chain recombines TRBV19 with TRBJ2-1; TRBD2 matches at 11 bases. The CDR3 consists of 15 residues. The germline gives CDR1 LNHDA, CDR2 SQIVND (reference sequence). Losses at the gene ends were 5 bases for V and 7 bases for J; bases not matched to a gene: 7.

V usage is TRBV6-5 and J usage is TRBJ2-2; 9 nucleotides agree with TRBD1. The CDR3 extends over 14 amino acids. Per the germline V gene, CDR1 is MNHEY and CDR2 is SVGAGI. V lost 2 bases and J lost 5; bases outside the gene matches: 0. The CDR3 region is CASSYDRGTGELFF. CDR3 coding DNA: TGTGCCAGCAGTTACGACAGGGGGACCGGGGAGCTGTTTTTT.

J is TRBJ1-1 and V is TRBV28; possible D gene TRBD1, 5 bases. Germline V CDR1 and CDR2: MDHEN, SYDVKM. Trimming took off 2 bases at V and 3 bases at J, with 10 bases between the two ends. The CDR3 consists of 14 residues. CDR3 sequence (DNA): TGTGCCAGCAGTTTACGACAGTACTACACTGAAGCTTTCTTT. The encoded protein is CASSLRQYYTEAFF. Looking up the rest from reference TRBV28 and TRBJ1-1 gives the full variable domain: DVKVTQSSRYLVKRTGEKVFLECVQDMDHENMFWYRQDPGLGLRLIYFSYDVKMKEKGDIPEGYSVSREKKERFSLILESASTNQTSMYLCASSLRQYYTEAFFGQGTRLTVV.

In DNA, the CDR3 is TGTGCCAGCAGCGTAGCTGGAGTAAGTAGAGCAGATACGCAGTATTTT. Its translation: CASSVAGVSRADTQYF. The rearrangement joins TRBV9 to TRBJ2-3; D uncertain. The CDR3 is 16 amino acids. Trimming removed 0 bases at V and 4 bases at J, with 15 bases between. Germline CDR1 SGDLS, CDR2 YYNGEE.

J is TRBJ1-2 and V is TRBV28, with 8 positions matching TRBD1. V shed 8 bases, J shed 7 bases, and the junction held 21 bases outside the gene matches. CDR3 size: 17 residues. Germline CDR1 is MDHEN and CDR2 is SYDVKM. The CDR3 is CASEQLRDRTLRGGYTF. The CDR3 coding sequence is TGTGCCAGCGAGCAACTCCGGGACAGGACCTTACGCGGTGGCTACACCTTC.

The chain uses TRBV27 and TRBJ1-2; 7 nucleotides line up with TRBD1. The CDR3 is 14 amino acids. From germline, CDR1 is MNHEY and CDR2 SMNVEV (reference sequence). V lost 3 bases to trimming and J lost 8 bases; unmatched junction nucleotides: 9. CDR3 protein: CASSLSEGGEGYTF. CDR3 nucleotides: TGTGCCAGCAGTTTGTCCGAAGGGGGCGAGGGCTACACCTTC.